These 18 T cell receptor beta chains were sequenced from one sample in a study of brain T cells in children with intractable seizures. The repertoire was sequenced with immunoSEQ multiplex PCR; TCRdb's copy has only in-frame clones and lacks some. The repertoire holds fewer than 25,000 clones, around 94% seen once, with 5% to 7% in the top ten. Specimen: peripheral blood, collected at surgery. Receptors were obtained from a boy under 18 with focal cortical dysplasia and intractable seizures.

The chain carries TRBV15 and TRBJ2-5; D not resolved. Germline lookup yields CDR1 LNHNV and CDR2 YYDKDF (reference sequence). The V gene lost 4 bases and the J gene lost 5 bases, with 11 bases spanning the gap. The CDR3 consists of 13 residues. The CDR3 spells CATSTSRRETQYF. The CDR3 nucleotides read TGTGCCACCAGCACGTCACGACGGGAGACCCAGTACTTC.

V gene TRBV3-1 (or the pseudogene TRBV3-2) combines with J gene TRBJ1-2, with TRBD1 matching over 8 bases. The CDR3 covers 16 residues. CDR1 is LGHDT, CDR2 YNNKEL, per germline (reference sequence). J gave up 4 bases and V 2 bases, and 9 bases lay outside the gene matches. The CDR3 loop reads CASSQPGQGRTYGYTF. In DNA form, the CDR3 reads TGTGCCAGCAGCCAACCTGGACAGGGTAGGACCTATGGCTACACCTTC.

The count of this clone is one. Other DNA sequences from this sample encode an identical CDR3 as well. The CDR3 sequence: CASSYSLAGGPDTQYF. The CDR3 DNA sequence: TGTGCCAGCAGTTACTCGCTAGCGGGAGGGCCAGATACGCAGTATTTT. The chain couples TRBV6-2 or TRBV6-3 to TRBJ2-3; 12 bases agree with TRBD2. Germline lookup yields CDR1 MNHEY and CDR2 SVGEGT. The CDR3 consists of 16 residues. V dropped 0 bases and J dropped 4; count of bases not matched to a gene: 2.

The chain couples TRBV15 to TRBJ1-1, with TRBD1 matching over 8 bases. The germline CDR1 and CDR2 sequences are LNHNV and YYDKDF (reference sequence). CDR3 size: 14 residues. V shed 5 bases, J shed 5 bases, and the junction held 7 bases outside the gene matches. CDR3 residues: CATSEDRGGTEAFF. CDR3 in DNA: TGTGCCACCAGCGAAGACAGGGGTGGAACTGAAGCTTTCTTT.

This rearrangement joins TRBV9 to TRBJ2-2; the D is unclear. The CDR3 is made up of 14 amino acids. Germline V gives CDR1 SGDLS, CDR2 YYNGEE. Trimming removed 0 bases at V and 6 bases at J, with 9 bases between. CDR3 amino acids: CASSVGHPPGELFF. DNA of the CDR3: TGTGCCAGCAGCGTAGGACACCCGCCCGGGGAGCTGTTTTTT.

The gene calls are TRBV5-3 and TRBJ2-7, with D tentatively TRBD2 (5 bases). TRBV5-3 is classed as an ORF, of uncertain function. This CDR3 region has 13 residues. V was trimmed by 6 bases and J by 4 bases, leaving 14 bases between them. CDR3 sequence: CARIKAELYEQYV. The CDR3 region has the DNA TGTGCCAGAATCAAAGCGGAGCTGTACGAGCAGTACGTC.

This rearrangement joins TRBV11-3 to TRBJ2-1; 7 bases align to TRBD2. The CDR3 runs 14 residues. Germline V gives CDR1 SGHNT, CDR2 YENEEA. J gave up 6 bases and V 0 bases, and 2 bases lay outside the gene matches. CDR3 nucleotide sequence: TGTGCCAGCAGCTTAGAGCGGGAGTCCAATGAGCAGTTCTTC. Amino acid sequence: CASSLERESNEQFF.

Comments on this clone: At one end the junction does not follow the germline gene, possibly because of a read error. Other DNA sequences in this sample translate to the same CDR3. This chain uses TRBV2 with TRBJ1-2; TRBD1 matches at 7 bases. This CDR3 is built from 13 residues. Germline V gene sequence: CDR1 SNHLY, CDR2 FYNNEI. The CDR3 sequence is CASSPNRGGGYTF. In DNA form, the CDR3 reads TGTGCCAGCAGTCCTAACAGGGGTGGCGGCTACACTTTC.

This CDR3 is CAWSSARGTYGYTF. The DNA of the CDR3 is TGTGCCTGGAGTTCAGCCAGGGGAACTTATGGCTACACCTTC. V is TRBV30 and J is TRBJ1-2; a weak D match, TRBD1 (6 bases). The CDR3 consists of 14 residues. Trimming shortened V by 2 bases and J by 5 bases, and 15 bases separated the two germline ends. In germline, CDR1 is GTSNPN, CDR2 SVGIG (reference sequence).

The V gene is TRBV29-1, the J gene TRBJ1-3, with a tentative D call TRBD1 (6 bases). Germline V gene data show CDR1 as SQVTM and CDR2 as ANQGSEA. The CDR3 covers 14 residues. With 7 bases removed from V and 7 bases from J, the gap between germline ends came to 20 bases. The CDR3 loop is CSARRMGGGNTIYF. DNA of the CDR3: TGCAGCGCCCGCCGCATGGGGGGCGGGAACACCATATATTTT.

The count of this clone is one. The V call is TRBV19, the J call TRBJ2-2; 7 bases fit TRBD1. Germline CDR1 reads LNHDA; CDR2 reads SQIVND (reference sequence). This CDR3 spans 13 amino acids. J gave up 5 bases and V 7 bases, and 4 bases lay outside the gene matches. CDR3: CASTPTGTGELFF. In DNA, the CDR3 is TGTGCCAGTACCCCGACAGGGACCGGGGAGCTGTTTTTT.

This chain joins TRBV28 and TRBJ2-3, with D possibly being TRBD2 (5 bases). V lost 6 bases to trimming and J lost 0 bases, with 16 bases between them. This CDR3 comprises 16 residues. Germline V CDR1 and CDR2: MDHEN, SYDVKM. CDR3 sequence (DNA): TGTGCCAGCAGAGGACGAGAGGGCGCTAGCACAGATACGCAGTATTTT. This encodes CASRGREGASTDTQYF.

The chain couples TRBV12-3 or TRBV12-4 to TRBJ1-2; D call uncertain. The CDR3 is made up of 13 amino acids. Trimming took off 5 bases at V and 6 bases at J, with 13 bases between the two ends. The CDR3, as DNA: TGTGCCAGCAGTCGGTCCCGATCGGATGGCTACACCTTC. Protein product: CASSRSRSDGYTF.

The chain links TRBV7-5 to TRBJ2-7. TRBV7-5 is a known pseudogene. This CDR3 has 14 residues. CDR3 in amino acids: CVRSLAGPSYEQYF. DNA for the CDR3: TGTGTCAGAAGCTTAGCCGGGCCATCCTACGAGCAGTACTTC.

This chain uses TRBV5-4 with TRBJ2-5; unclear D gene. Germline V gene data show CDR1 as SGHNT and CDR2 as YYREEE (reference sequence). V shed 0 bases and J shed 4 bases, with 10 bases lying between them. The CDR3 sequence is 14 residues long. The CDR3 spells CASSLALSGETQYF. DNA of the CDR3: TGTGCCAGCAGCTTGGCGCTATCCGGAGAGACCCAGTACTTC.

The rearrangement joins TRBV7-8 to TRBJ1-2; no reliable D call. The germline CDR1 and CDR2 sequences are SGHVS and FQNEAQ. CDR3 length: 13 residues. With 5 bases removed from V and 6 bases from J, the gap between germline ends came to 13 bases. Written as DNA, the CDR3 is TGTGCCAGCAGCGAAGGTGGTTTCGATGGCTACACCTTC. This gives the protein CASSEGGFDGYTF.

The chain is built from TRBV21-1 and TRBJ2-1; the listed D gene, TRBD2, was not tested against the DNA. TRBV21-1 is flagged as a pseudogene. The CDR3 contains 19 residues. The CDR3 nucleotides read TGTGCCAGCAGCAGGAAGTCCCATTTTGCGGAAAGCTCCTACAATGAGCAGTTCTTC. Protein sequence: CASSRKSHFAESSYNEQFF.

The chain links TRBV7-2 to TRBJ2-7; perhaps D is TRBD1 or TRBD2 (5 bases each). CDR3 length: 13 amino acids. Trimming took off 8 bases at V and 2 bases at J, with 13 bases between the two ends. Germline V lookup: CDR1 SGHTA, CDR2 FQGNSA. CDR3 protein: CASAVGVTYEQYF. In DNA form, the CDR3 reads TGTGCCAGCGCCGTGGGGGTAACCTACGAGCAGTACTTC.